This T cell receptor (beta chain) emerged from a study of T cell changes during pregnancy in multiple sclerosis. The V gene end was trimmed by 5 bases and the J gene end by 3 bases; junction bases not matched to a gene: 9. The CDR3 covers 17 residues. Germline-derived CDR1 and CDR2 are MDHEN and SYDVKM. Here immunoSEQ multiplex PCR was the method, and the copy in TCRdb shows in-frame clones only, minus some. This table has 39,000 or so clones, 92% appearing once. This clone occurred a few times. Sequenced material: CD8+ T cells from peripheral blood mononuclear cells, taken before pregnancy. The rearrangement links TRBV28 to TRBJ1-3; the match to TRBD1 covers 11 bases. This receptor was taken from a female donor with multiple sclerosis, enrolled in a pregnancy study. CDR3 nucleotides: TGTGCCAGCAGTCCGGGACAGGGGGGTTTGAATGGAAACACCATATATTTT. It codes for CASSPGQGGLNGNTIYF. The full variable domain, its missing parts supplied by reference TRBV28 and TRBJ1-3, is DVKVTQSSRYLVKRTGEKVFLECVQDMDHENMFWYRQDPGLGLRLIYFSYDVKMKEKGDIPEGYSVSREKKERFSLILESASTNQTSMYLCASSPGQGGLNGNTIYFGEGSWLTVV.